This T cell receptor (beta chain) appears in the sequencing data of a study of control samples from healthy donors and cancer patients (dated by TCRdb to about 2020). The CDR3 covers 14 residues, taking in both the cysteine and the phenylalanine. The entry retains the CDR3 DNA only, 42 bases that are in frame from base 1. As encoded in the germline V gene, CDR1 is MNHEY while CDR2 is SVGAGI. Unmatched junction bases come to 10, with V trimmed by 6 bases and J by 10 bases. To note about this clone: The antigen this receptor binds is unknown. No base quality values were provided; no much bigger clone lies one nucleotide off.

The library was obtained by the immunoSEQ multiplex PCR assay. The table was pulled from immuneACCESS by TCRdb, which kept in-frame rearrangements only. Such tables lose some clones; where checked, under half of the loss comes from unresolved V genes, and the rest has no known cause. The sample has about 160,000 clones on record, around 96% of them singletons. The leading ten clones occupy 8.5% of the sample. Rearrangement joined TRBV6-5 to TRBJ2-1; TRBD1 agrees with 9 junctional bases. This sequence was found in a woman between 35 and 50 years old in good health. The sample was blood. The DNA reads as follows: TGTGCCAGCAGCCTGACCACAGGGGGCAGCGAGCAGTTCTTC. Its product reads: CASSLTTGGSEQFF.